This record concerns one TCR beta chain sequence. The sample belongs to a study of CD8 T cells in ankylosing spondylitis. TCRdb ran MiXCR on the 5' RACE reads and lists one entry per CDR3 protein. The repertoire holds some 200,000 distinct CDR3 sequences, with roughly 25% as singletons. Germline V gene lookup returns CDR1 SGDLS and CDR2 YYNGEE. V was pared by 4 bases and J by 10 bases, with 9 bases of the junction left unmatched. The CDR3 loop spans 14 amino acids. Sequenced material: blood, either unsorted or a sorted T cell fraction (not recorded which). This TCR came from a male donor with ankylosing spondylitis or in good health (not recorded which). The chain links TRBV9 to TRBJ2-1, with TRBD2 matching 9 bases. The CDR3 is CASSWTSDFSEQFF. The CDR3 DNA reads TGTGCCAGCAGCTGGACTAGCGATTTTTCCGAGCAGTTCTTC.